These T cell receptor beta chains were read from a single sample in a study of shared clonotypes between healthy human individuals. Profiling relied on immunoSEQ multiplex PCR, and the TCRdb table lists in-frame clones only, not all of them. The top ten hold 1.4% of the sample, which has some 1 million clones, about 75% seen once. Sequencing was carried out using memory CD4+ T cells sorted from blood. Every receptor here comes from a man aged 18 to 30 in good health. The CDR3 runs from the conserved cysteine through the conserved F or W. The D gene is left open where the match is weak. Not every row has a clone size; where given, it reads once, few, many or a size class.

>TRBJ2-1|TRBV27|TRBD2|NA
CASSPGTSGGYNEQFF
TGTGCCAGCAGTCCCGGGACTAGCGGGGGGTACAATGAGCAGTTCTTC
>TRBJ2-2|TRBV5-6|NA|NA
CASSLERGSGELFF
TGTGCCAGCAGCTTGGAAAGGGGGTCCGGGGAGCTGTTTTTT
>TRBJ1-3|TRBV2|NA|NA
CASSRGGAYSGNTIYF
TGTGCCAGCAGTAGAGGGGGGGCCTACTCTGGAAACACCATATATTTT
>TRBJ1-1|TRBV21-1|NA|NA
CASSKESGSNTEAFF
TGTGCCAGCAGCAAAGAATCAGGATCGAACACTGAAGCTTTCTTT
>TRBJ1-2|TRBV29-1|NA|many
CSVVFRDYGYTF
TGCAGCGTTGTCTTCAGGGACTATGGCTACACCTTC
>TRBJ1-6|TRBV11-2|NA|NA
CASSLATGMESPLHF
TGTGCCAGCAGCTTAGCAACAGGGATGGAATCACCCCTCCACTTT
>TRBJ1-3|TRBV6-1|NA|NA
CASSRVRGTGNTIYF
TGTGCCAGCAGTCGCGTAAGGGGGACTGGAAACACCATATATTTT
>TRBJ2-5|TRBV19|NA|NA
CASSARRGETQYF
TGTGCCAGTAGTGCAAGAAGAGGGGAGACCCAGTACTTC
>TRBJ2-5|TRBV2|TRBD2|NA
CASSPEAGGETQYF
TGTGCCAGCAGTCCGGAAGCGGGGGGAGAGACCCAGTACTTC
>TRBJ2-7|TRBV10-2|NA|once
CASRGDRFGAKLEQYF
TGCGCCAGCAGGGGGGATAGATTCGGGGCTAAACTGGAGCAGTACTTC
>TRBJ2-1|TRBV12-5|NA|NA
CASRGQGRFNEQFF
TGTGCTAGTCGGGGGCAGGGGCGCTTCAATGAGCAGTTCTTC
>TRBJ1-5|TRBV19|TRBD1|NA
CAIGNRDRNLYSNQPQHF
TGTGCCATTGGGAACCGGGACAGAAACCTTTATAGCAATCAGCCCCAGCATTTT
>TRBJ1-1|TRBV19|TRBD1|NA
CASSRDSVNTEAFF
TGTGCCAGTAGCAGGGACAGCGTGAACACTGAAGCTTTCTTT
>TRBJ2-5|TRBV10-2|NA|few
CASSEWETQYF
TGCGCCAGCAGTGAGTGGGAGACCCAGTACTTC
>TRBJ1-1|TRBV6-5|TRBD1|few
CASSSTGTAEAFF
TGTGCCAGCAGCTCGACCGGGACAGCTGAAGCTTTCTTT
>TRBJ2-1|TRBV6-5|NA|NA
CASSYGPREFF
TGTGCCAGCAGTTACGGACCAAGAGAATTCTTC
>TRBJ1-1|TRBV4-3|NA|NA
CASSPLPGASEAFF
TGCGCCAGCAGCCCACTGCCAGGAGCCTCTGAAGCTTTCTTT
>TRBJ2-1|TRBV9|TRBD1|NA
CASSVSMPGQGAAAYNEQFF
TGTGCCAGCAGCGTGTCCATGCCGGGACAGGGGGCCGCAGCCTACAATGAGCAGTTCTTC
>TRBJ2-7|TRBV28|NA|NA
CASSWGPGEQYF
TGTGCCAGCTCTTGGGGCCCGGGGGAGCAGTACTTC
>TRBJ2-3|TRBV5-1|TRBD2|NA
CASSPSGTSPDTQYF
TGCGCCAGCAGCCCGTCCGGGACTAGTCCGGATACGCAGTATTTT
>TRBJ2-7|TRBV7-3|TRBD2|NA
CASSLAGGFDEQYF
TGTGCCAGCAGCTTAGCGGGGGGATTCGACGAGCAGTACTTC
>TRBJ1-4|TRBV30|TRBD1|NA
CAWRPGGTGGREKLFF
TGTGCCTGGAGGCCCGGGGGGACAGGGGGTCGTGAAAAACTGTTTTTT
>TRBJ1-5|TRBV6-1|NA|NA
CASSNRERQPQHF
TGTGCCAGCAGTAACAGGGAACGACAGCCCCAGCATTTT
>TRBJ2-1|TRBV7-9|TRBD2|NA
CASSLTAGGGSHEQFF
TGTGCCAGCAGCTTAACAGCGGGAGGGGGTTCCCATGAGCAGTTCTTC
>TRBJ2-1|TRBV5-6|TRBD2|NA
CASSFSGLTSYNEQFF
TGTGCCAGCAGCTTTAGCGGGCTAACCTCCTACAATGAGCAGTTCTTC
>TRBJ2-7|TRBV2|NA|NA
CASTPVYEQYF
TGTGCCAGCACCCCAGTCTACGAGCAGTACTTC
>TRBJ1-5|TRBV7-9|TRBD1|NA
CASSQGQGFDQPQHF
TGTGCCAGCAGCCAAGGACAGGGGTTCGATCAGCCCCAGCATTTT
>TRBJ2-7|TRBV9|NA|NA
CASSVGGKSHEQYF
TGTGCCAGCAGCGTAGGCGGGAAGTCCCACGAGCAGTACTTC
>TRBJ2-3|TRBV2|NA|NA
CASSTKDTQYF
TGTGCCAGCAGTACGAAAGATACGCAGTATTTT
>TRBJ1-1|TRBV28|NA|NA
CASSNLYGSEAFF
TGTGCCAGCAGTAATTTATATGGGTCTGAAGCTTTCTTT
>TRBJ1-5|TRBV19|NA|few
CASSSQGGNQPQHF
TGTGCCAGTAGTTCTCAGGGTGGTAATCAGCCCCAGCATTTT
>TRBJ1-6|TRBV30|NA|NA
CAWGTTGRLNSPLHF
TGTGCCTGGGGGACAACCGGACGCCTTAATTCACCCCTCCACTTT
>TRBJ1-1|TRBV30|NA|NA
CAWSAPQQGRNTEAFF
TGTGCCTGGAGTGCCCCCCAACAGGGTCGGAACACTGAAGCTTTCTTT
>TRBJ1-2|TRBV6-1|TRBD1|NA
CASSLRTGYGYTF
TGTGCCAGCAGTCTCAGGACAGGGTATGGCTACACCTTC
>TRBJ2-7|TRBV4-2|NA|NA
CASSPGALYEQYF
TGTGCCAGCAGCCCCGGGGCCCTCTACGAGCAGTACTTC
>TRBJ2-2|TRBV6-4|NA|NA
CASREDVRAGELFF
TGTGCCAGCAGGGAGGATGTGAGGGCCGGGGAGCTGTTTTTT
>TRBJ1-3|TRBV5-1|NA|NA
CASSLNGMSGNTIYF
TGCGCCAGCAGCTTGAACGGAATGTCTGGAAACACCATATATTTT
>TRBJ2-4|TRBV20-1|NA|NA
CSLQGNAIQYF
TGCAGTTTACAGGGAAATGCCATTCAGTACTTC
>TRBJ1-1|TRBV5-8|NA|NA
CASSPGGARTEAFF
TGTGCCAGCAGCCCCGGGGGGGCTCGCACTGAAGCTTTCTTT
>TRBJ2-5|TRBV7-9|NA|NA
CASSTRTGVETQYF
TGTGCCAGCAGCACCCGGACGGGAGTAGAGACCCAGTACTTC
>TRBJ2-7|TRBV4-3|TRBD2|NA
CASSQAIKTASSGTPYMYEQYF
TGCGCCAGCAGCCAAGCCATAAAGACGGCATCTAGCGGGACCCCTTATATGTACGAGCAGTACTTC
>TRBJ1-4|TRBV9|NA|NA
CASTRSRGTNEKLFF
TGTGCCAGCACAAGGTCAAGAGGGACTAATGAAAAACTGTTTTTT
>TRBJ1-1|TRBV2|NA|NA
CASTQNMGGSEAFF
TGTGCCAGCACCCAAAATATGGGGGGTTCTGAAGCTTTCTTT
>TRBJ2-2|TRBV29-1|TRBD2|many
CSVEVETSGRELFF
TGCAGCGTTGAAGTAGAGACTAGCGGCAGGGAGCTGTTTTTT
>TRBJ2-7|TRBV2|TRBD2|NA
CASRVKPGPSSGGNDEQYF
TGTGCCAGCAGGGTGAAGCCGGGACCCTCTAGCGGGGGGAACGACGAGCAGTACTTC
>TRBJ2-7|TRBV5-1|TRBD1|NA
CASSLGQGVGEQYF
TGCGCCAGCAGCTTGGGGCAGGGGGTTGGCGAGCAGTACTTC
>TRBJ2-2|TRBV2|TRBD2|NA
CASSGERGAGGELFF
TGTGCCAGCAGTGGGGAGCGGGGGGCTGGCGGGGAGCTGTTTTTT
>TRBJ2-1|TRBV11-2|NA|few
CASSYRRPGSSYNEQFF
TGTGCCAGCAGCTACCGACGGCCCGGGAGCTCCTACAATGAGCAGTTCTTC
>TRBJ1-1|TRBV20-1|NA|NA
CSAPRETEAFF
TGCAGTGCCCCTCGAGAGACTGAAGCTTTCTTT
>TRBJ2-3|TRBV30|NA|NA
CAWSAGTQYF
TGTGCCTGGAGTGCTGGTACACAGTATTTT
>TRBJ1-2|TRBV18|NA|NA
CASSPGDYGYTF
TGTGCCAGCTCACCAGGAGACTATGGCTACACCTTC
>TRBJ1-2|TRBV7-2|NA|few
CASSARNYGYTF
TGTGCCAGCAGCGCGCGGAACTATGGCTACACCTTC
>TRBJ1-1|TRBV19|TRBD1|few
CASSSGQGKVNTEAFF
TGTGCCAGTAGTTCGGGACAGGGGAAGGTGAACACTGAAGCTTTCTTT
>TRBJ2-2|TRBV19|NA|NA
CATTTGTSPTGELFF
TGTGCCACGACTACCGGGACATCGCCTACCGGGGAGCTGTTTTTT
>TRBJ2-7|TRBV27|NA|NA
CASSFTSTSGFEQYF
TGTGCCAGCAGTTTCACATCAACCTCAGGCTTCGAGCAGTACTTC
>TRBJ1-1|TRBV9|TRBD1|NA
CASSSQGRNTEAFF
TGTGCCAGCAGCTCACAGGGGAGGAACACTGAAGCTTTCTTT
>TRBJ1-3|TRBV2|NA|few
CASSADIGRNTIYF
TGTGCCAGCAGTGCGGATATAGGAAGAAACACCATATATTTT
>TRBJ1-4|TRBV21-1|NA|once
CASSNGDKGARKLFF
TGTGCCAGCAGCAATGGTGATAAGGGGGCCAGGAAACTGTTTTTT
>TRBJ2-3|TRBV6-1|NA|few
CASSDTRSSTDTQYF
TGTGCCAGCAGTGACACTCGATCTAGCACAGATACGCAGTATTTT